This entry is about one T cell receptor (beta chain). A junction end diverges from the germline sequence, so it may reflect a read error. These data belong to a study of PD-L1 blockade in urothelial cancer. Described time point: peripheral blood 6 weeks after treatment start. Generated by immunoSEQ multiplex PCR, the TCRdb table keeps only in-frame clones and is missing some. The profile shows 35,000 to 45,000 clones, around four fifths of them singletons. Germline lookup yields CDR1 SGHRS and CDR2 YFSETQ. This CDR3 is built from 16 residues. The sample in question was PBMCs, obtained around atezolizumab (anti-PD-L1) treatment. V gene TRBV5-1 combines with J gene TRBJ2-2; TRBD1 is a possible D gene (5 bases). This clonotype originated in a man aged 60-69 years with urothelial cancer. The CDR3 sequence is CASSLASGANAGELFF. CDR3 coding DNA: TGCGCCAGCAGCTTGGCTTCTGGGGCGAACGCCGGGGAGCTGTTTTTT. Full variable domain (outside the CDR3, taken from reference TRBV5-1 and TRBJ2-2): KAGVTQTPRYLIKTRGQQVTLSCSPISGHRSVSWYQQTPGQGLQFLFEYFSETQRNKGNFPGRFSGRQFSNSRSEMNVSTLELGDSALYLCASSLASGANAGELFFGEGSRLTVL.